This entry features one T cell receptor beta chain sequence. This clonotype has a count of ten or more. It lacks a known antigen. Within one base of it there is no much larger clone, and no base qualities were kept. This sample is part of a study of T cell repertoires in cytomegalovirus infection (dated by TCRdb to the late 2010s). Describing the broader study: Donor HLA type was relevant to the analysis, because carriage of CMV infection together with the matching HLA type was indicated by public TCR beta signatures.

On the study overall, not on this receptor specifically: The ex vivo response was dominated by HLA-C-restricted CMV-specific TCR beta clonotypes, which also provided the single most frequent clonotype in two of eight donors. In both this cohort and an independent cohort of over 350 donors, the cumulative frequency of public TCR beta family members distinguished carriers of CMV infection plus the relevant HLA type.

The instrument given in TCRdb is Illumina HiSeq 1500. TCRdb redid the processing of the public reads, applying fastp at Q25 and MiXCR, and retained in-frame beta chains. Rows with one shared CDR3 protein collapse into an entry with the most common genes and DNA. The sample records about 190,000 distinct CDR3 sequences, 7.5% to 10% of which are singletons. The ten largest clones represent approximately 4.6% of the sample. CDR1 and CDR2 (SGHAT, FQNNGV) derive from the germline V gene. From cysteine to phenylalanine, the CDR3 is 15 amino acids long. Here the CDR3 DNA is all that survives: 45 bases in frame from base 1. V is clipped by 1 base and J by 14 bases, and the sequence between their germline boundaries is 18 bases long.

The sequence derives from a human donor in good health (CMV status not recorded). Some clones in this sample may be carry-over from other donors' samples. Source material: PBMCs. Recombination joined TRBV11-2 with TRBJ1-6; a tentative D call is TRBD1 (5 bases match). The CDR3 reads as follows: CASSLGGGTHGTLHF. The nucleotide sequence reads TGTGCCAGCAGCTTAGGAGGTGGGACCCATGGCACCCTCCACTTT.